The 14 T cell receptor beta chains below were found in one sample sequenced in a study of T cells in Graves' hyperthyroidism and ophthalmopathy. Researchers amplified the TCR beta CDR3 regions from RNA transcripts. Researchers ran a first-round RT-PCR on the TCR CDR3 using the HTBI primer set. In TCRdb, the multiplex PCR reads were re-called with MiXCR into one record per CDR3 protein. Among 250,000 to 300,000 distinct CDR3 sequences, over 15% were seen once, and the ten largest hold approximately 60%. The sequencing input was blood. Receptors were obtained from a woman aged 55-75 years with Graves' ophthalmopathy.

This clonotype was observed at least ten times. The chain uses TRBV5-1 and TRBJ2-5; D possibly corresponds to TRBD2 (5 bases). Germline CDR1 and CDR2: SGHRS and YFSETQ. This CDR3 has 13 residues. Trimming shortened V by 1 base and J by 4 bases, and 8 bases separated the two germline ends. CDR3 nucleotide sequence: TGCGCCAGCAGCTTGACGGGGAGAGAGACCCAGTACTTC. Translated, it gives CASSLTGRETQYF.

This clonotype occurred many times. The chain couples TRBV5-1 to TRBJ1-1, with D perhaps TRBD1 (5 bases). Trimming removed 4 bases from V and 8 bases from J, with 18 bases in between. The CDR3 length is 14 residues. Germline V gives CDR1 SGHRS, CDR2 YFSETQ. The CDR3 DNA is TGCGCCAGCAGCCCGTACCAATTACAGGCAGAAGCTTTCTTT. Protein: CASSPYQLQAEAFF.

J is TRBJ1-2 and V is TRBV12-3 or TRBV12-4; a weak D match, TRBD1 (5 bases). Trimming removed 2 bases at V and 3 bases at J, with 7 bases between. CDR3 length: 13 residues. The CDR3 loop is CASSLQGYYGYTF. DNA for the CDR3: TGTGCCAGCAGTTTACAGGGTTACTATGGCTACACCTTC.

On this clonotype itself: The junction departs from germline at one end; a sequencing error may be responsible. The gene calls are TRBV20-1 and TRBJ2-5, with unresolved D. The CDR3 covers 14 residues. Germline CDR1 is DFQATT and CDR2 is SNEGSKA (reference sequence). CDR3 region: CSARSDPQKETRYF. The CDR3 nucleotides read TGCAGTGCTAGATCGGACCCGCAGAAAGAGACCCGGTACTTC.

This clonotype was observed at least ten times. The chain carries TRBV15 and TRBJ2-1; TRBD2 is a possible D gene (8 bases). V was shortened by 6 bases and J by 4 bases, with 19 bases between the two germline ends. From germline, CDR1 is LNHNV and CDR2 YYDKDF (reference sequence). This CDR3 region has 16 residues. CDR3 protein: CATRRGDSGPYNEQFF. The CDR3 DNA reads TGTGCCACCAGGCGGGGGGACAGTGGTCCTTACAATGAGCAGTTCTTC.

This clonotype was counted many times. The V and J genes are TRBV10-3 and TRBJ2-5; 11 bases map to TRBD2. The germline V gene has CDR1 ENHRY and CDR2 SYGVKD. The length of the CDR3 is 14 residues. J gave up 5 bases and V 6 bases, and 5 bases lay outside the gene matches. This chain's CDR3 is CAIRETSGVETQYF. The CDR3 nucleotides are TGTGCCATCAGGGAGACTAGCGGGGTGGAGACCCAGTACTTC.

This clonotype was seen at least ten times. This chain uses TRBV12-3 or TRBV12-4 with TRBJ1-2, with 9 nucleotides matching TRBD1. The V segment lost 5 bases and the J segment 5 bases; nucleotides outside the gene matches: 6. CDR3 length: 14 residues. The CDR3 DNA is TGTGCCAGCAGTGACCGGGACAGGGAATATGGCTACACCTTC. It encodes CASSDRDREYGYTF.

This clonotype turned up a few times. V usage is TRBV18 and J usage is TRBJ2-3; 10 bases line up with TRBD1. The germline V gene has CDR1 KGHSH and CDR2 LQKENI. Unmatched junction bases numbered 6, after V lost 2 bases and J lost 4 bases. The CDR3 runs 16 residues. The CDR3 sequence is CASSPIRDRGADTQYF. CDR3 sequence (DNA): TGTGCCAGCTCACCAATAAGGGACAGGGGCGCAGATACGCAGTATTTT.

This clonotype was picked up many times. The chain recombines TRBV7-6 with TRBJ2-7; D remains ambiguous. The CDR3 sequence is 15 residues long. Germline lookup yields CDR1 SGHVS and CDR2 FNYEAQ. V shed 0 bases and J shed 3 bases, with 12 bases lying between them. The CDR3 spells CASSLARDSVYEQYF. For the CDR3, the DNA is TGTGCCAGCAGCTTAGCGCGTGATAGTGTCTACGAGCAGTACTTC. Full variable domain (remainder filled in from reference TRBV7-6 and TRBJ2-7): GAGVSQSPRYKVTKRGQDVALRCDPISGHVSLYWYRQALGQGPEFLTYFNYEAQQDKSGLPNDRFSAERPEGSISTLTIQRTEQRDSAMYRCASSLARDSVYEQYFGPGTRLTVT.

The chain carries TRBV6-2 or TRBV6-3 and TRBJ2-6; D is perhaps TRBD1 or TRBD2 (6 bases each). Trimming left V 6 bases short and J 2 bases short, with 11 bases between. CDR1 is MNHEY and CDR2 is SVGEGT in the germline V gene. This CDR3 spans 15 amino acids. The DNA of the CDR3 is TGTGCCAGCAGCTATAGGGGGGCTGGGGCCAACGTCCTGACTTTC. Translating gives CASSYRGAGANVLTF.

This chain links TRBV27 with TRBJ2-1; D gene ambiguous. This CDR3 is built from 12 residues. Per germline, CDR1 MNHEY and CDR2 SMNVEV (reference sequence). V was cut by 1 base and J by 9 bases, with 7 bases left in between. The CDR3 region is CASSLLGVEQFF. CDR3 sequence (DNA): TGTGCCAGCAGTTTATTGGGCGTTGAGCAGTTCTTC.

The rearrangement joins TRBV6-1 to TRBJ2-1, with D perhaps matching TRBD2 (6 bases). Germline V gives CDR1 MNHNS, CDR2 SASEGT. CDR3 length: 13 residues. The V gene lost 11 bases and the J gene lost 4 bases, with 15 bases spanning the gap. The CDR3 DNA sequence: TGTGCCTGCTCGACTAGGGCATACAATGAGCAGTTCTTC. Its translation is CACSTRAYNEQFF.

Only a few counts were recorded for this clonotype. The chain is built from TRBV11-2 and TRBJ1-2; D may be TRBD1 (5 bases). The germline V gene has CDR1 SGHAT and CDR2 FQNNGV. Deletions cut 4 bases from V and 8 bases from J, with 11 bases between. The CDR3 length is 12 residues. The CDR3 loop reads CASSYSGRGYTF. In nucleotides, the CDR3 is TGTGCCAGCAGCTACTCGGGACGAGGCTACACCTTC.

This clonotype was observed at least ten times. The rearrangement joins TRBV5-1 to TRBJ2-2; 7 bases agree with TRBD1. The CDR3 loop spans 15 amino acids. V lost 1 base, J lost 7 bases, and 7 bases stayed unmatched. The germline gives CDR1 SGHRS, CDR2 YFSETQ. The CDR3: CASSLQGDIGGELFF. The DNA for the CDR3 is TGCGCCAGCAGCTTGCAGGGGGATATTGGCGGGGAGCTGTTTTTT.